This passage covers 15 T cell receptor beta chains from one sample sequenced in a study of OX40 agonist ivuxolimab in advanced cancers. Measured with immunoSEQ multiplex PCR; TCRdb has only the in-frame clones, and not every one. The profile shows about 72,000 clones, less than 90% of them singletons. Specimen: CD4+ or CD8+ T cells sorted from blood, collected in a trial of the OX40 agonist ivuxolimab. The origin of the receptors is an adult with an advanced solid tumor such as melanoma, head and neck, liver or kidney cancer.

This chain's CDR3 is CASKSPPSTEAFF. CDR3 DNA: TGTGCCAGTAAATCCCCTCCAAGCACTGAAGCTTTCTTT. V and J are TRBV19 and TRBJ1-1; D call uncertain. Germline V CDR1 and CDR2: LNHDA, SQIVND (reference sequence). Trimming took 7 bases from V and 4 from J, leaving 13 bases between them. The CDR3 consists of 13 residues.

The chain combines TRBV6-4 with TRBJ2-1; 14 bases are a match to TRBD2. Per germline, CDR1 MRHNA and CDR2 SNTAGT. The CDR3 covers 19 residues. V lost 6 bases, J lost 7 bases, and 17 bases stayed unmatched. DNA of the CDR3: TGTGCCAGCAGCGAAATTCTGGGGACTAGCGGGAGTCGGCGGAATGAGCAGTTCTTC. Translation: CASSEILGTSGSRRNEQFF.

J is TRBJ1-5 and V is TRBV19, with TRBD1 matching 7 bases. The CDR3 covers 13 residues. Germline V CDR1 and CDR2: LNHDA, SQIVND (reference sequence). With V trimmed by 6 bases and J by 4 bases, 3 bases remained unmatched. The DNA of the CDR3 is TGTGCCAGTAGCGGACAGGTAAATCAGCCCCAGCATTTT. Its protein product is CASSGQVNQPQHF.

This clone was seen a single time. The rearrangement links TRBV5-1 to TRBJ2-3, with a possible D match to TRBD2 (6 bases). The germline CDR1 and CDR2 sequences are SGHRS and YFSETQ. CDR3 length: 14 residues. V lost 3 bases, J lost 2 bases, and 10 bases lay in between. CDR3 bases: TGCGCCAGCAGCTCGACTAGAACCACAGATACGCAGTATTTT. Its translation is CASSSTRTTDTQYF.

CDR3 DNA: TGTGCCAGCAGCTTGGTGGGCCCTCGGGCAGAGACCCAGTACTTC. This codes for CASSLVGPRAETQYF. This rearrangement joins TRBV5-5 to TRBJ2-5; D is uncertain. The V end was cut by 0 bases, the J end by 4 bases, with 13 bases between. Germline V CDR1 and CDR2: SGHKS, YYEKEE (reference sequence). This CDR3 comprises 15 residues. Together with reference TRBV5-5 and TRBJ2-5, the CDR3 gives the full variable domain: DAGVTQSPTHLIKTRGQQVTLRCSPISGHKSVSWYQQVLGQGPQFIFQYYEKEERGRGNFPDRFSARQFPNYSSELNVNALLLGDSALYLCASSLVGPRAETQYFGPGTRLLVL.

This clone was seen a handful of times. The rearrangement joins TRBV5-4 to TRBJ1-1; possibly TRBD1 for D (5 bases). The V end was cut by 2 bases, the J end by 1 base, with 15 bases between. The V gene's germline CDR1 is SGHNT and CDR2 YYREEE (reference sequence). The CDR3 has 16 amino acids. The CDR3 DNA reads TGTGCCAGCAGCTTCAGGGAGACTCCAACGAACACTGAAGCTTTCTTT. Amino acid sequence: CASSFRETPTNTEAFF. The full variable domain, with the rest looked up from reference TRBV5-4 and TRBJ1-1, is ETGVTQSPTHLIKTRGQQVTLRCSSQSGHNTVSWYQQALGQGPQFIFQYYREEENGRGNFPPRFSGLQFPNYSSELNVNALELDDSALYLCASSFRETPTNTEAFFGQGTRLTVV.

The rearrangement joins TRBV2 to TRBJ2-3; TRBD1 agrees at 9 bases. Trimming removed 9 bases from V and 5 bases from J; junction bases left unmatched: 3. CDR3 length equals 12 residues. The germline V gene has CDR1 SNHLY and CDR2 FYNNEI. CDR3 sequence (DNA): TGTGCCAGACAGGGGGCTGGAGATACGCAGTATTTT. This encodes CARQGAGDTQYF. The full variable domain, rest sourced from reference TRBV2 and TRBJ2-3, is EPEVTQTPSHQVTQMGQEVILRCVPISNHLYFYWYRQILGQKVEFLVSFYNNEISEKSEIFDDQFSVERPDGSNFTLKIRSTKLEDSAMYFCARQGAGDTQYFGPGTRLTVL.

The chain couples TRBV20-1 to TRBJ1-2; D call uncertain. The CDR3 length is 11 residues. Trimming shortened V by 0 bases and J by 8 bases, and 7 bases separated the two germline ends. Looked up from germline, CDR1 is DFQATT and CDR2 is SNEGSKA (reference sequence). The CDR3 spells CSARESRGYTF. DNA of the CDR3: TGCAGTGCTAGAGAGAGCAGGGGCTACACCTTC.

The rearrangement uses TRBV5-8 and TRBJ1-1; a weak D match, TRBD1 (5 bases). Trimming stripped 0 bases from V and 3 bases from J, with 9 bases between. The CDR3 runs 14 residues. Germline assignment: CDR1 SGHTS and CDR2 YDEGEE. For the CDR3, the DNA is TGTGCCAGCAGCTTGGGGGGACGTGACACTGAAGCTTTCTTT. Translating it yields CASSLGGRDTEAFF.

The rearrangement joins TRBV19 to TRBJ2-4, with a weak D call TRBD1 (6 bases). Germline values: CDR1 LNHDA, CDR2 SQIVND (reference sequence). V lost 0 bases and J 7 bases, leaving 10 bases between the germline ends. The CDR3 loop spans 14 amino acids. CDR3 region: CASSIEPDSNIQYF. CDR3 nucleotides: TGTGCCAGTAGTATAGAGCCGGACAGTAACATTCAGTACTTC. The entire variable domain, with the rest obtained from reference TRBV19 and TRBJ2-4, is as follows: DGGITQSPKYLFRKEGQNVTLSCEQNLNHDAMYWYRQDPGQGLRLIYYSQIVNDFQKGDIAEGYSVSREKKESFPLTVTSAQKNPTAFYLCASSIEPDSNIQYFGAGTRLSVL.

This chain joins TRBV12-5 and TRBJ1-2; 7 nucleotides match TRBD1. CDR1 and CDR2 (germline): LGHNT, FRNRAP. The junction had 7 bases not matched to a gene; V was cut back by 2 bases and J by 1 base. The CDR3 runs to 16 residues. The CDR3 here is CASGLSRDRLNYGYTF. For the CDR3, the DNA is TGTGCTAGTGGTTTGTCCCGGGACAGACTTAACTATGGCTACACCTTC.

The chain carries TRBV7-9 and TRBJ2-7; maybe TRBD2 (6 bases). The CDR3 is 13 amino acids. V shed 7 bases and J shed 0 bases, with 10 bases lying between them. The germline V gene has CDR1 SEHNR and CDR2 FQNEAQ (reference sequence). This CDR3 is CASTRDASYEQYF. Written as DNA, the CDR3 is TGTGCCAGCACGCGGGACGCCTCCTACGAGCAGTACTTC.

This rearrangement joins TRBV11-2 to TRBJ1-3, with D possibly TRBD1 on 6 matching bases. The CDR3 contains 15 residues. Trimming stripped 5 bases from V and 1 base from J, with 12 bases between. Germline assignment: CDR1 SGHAT and CDR2 FQNNGV. The chain's CDR3 is CASSQETGSGNTIYF. The CDR3 nucleotides are TGTGCCAGCAGCCAAGAGACAGGTTCTGGAAACACCATATATTTT.

The count of this clone is one. The J gene is TRBJ2-7, the V gene TRBV15; D possibly corresponds to TRBD2 (6 bases). V lost 3 bases, J lost 9 bases, and 30 bases lay in between. The CDR3 has 18 residues. Germline CDR1 reads LNHNV; CDR2 reads YYDKDF (reference sequence). The CDR3 is CATSSGMRRQTLTGGQYF. CDR3 in DNA: TGTGCCACCAGCAGCGGGATGCGACGACAGACGCTTACCGGGGGGCAGTACTTC.

The V gene is TRBV19, the J gene TRBJ1-4, with 9 bases that match TRBD1. V lost 4 bases, J lost 8 bases, and 14 bases stayed unmatched. CDR1 LNHDA and CDR2 SQIVND come from the germline V gene (reference sequence). The CDR3 has 17 residues. The CDR3 spells CASSTRGSGTGNEKLFF. Written as DNA, the CDR3 is TGTGCCAGTAGTACCCGCGGGTCAGGGACAGGGAACGAAAAACTGTTTTTT.